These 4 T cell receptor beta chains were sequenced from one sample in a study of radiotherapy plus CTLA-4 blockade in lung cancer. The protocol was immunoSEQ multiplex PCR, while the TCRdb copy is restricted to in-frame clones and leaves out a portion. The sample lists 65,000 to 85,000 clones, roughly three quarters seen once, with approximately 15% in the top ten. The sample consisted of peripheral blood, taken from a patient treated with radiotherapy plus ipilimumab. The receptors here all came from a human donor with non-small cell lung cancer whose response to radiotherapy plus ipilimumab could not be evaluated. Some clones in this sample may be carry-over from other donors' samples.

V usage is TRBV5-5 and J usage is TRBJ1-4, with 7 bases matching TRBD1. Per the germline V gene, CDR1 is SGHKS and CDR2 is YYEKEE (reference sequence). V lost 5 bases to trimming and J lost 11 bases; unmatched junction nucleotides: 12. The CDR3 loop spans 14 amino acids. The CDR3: CASRFDRVTGKLFF. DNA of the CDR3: TGTGCCAGCAGGTTCGACAGGGTTACGGGGAAACTGTTTTTT.

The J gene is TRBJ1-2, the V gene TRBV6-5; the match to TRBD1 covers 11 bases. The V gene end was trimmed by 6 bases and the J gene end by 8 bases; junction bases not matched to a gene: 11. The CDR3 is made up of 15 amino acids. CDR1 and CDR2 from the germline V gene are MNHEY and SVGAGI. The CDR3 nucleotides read TGTGCCAGCAGGTTTGGAGGACAGGGGGCGCCGGGCTACACCTTC. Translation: CASRFGGQGAPGYTF.

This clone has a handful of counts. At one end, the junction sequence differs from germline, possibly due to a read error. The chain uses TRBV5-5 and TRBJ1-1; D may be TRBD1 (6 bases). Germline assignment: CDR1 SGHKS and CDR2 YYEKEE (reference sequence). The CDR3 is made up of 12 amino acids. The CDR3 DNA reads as TGTGCCAGCAGTTTTGGGGACACAGAAGCTTTCTTT. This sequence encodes CASSFGDTEAFF.

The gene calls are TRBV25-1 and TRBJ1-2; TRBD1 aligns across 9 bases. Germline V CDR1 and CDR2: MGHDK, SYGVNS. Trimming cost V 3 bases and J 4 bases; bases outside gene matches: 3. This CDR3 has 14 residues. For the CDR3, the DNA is TGTGCCAGCAGTGATCTGGACAGGGGCTATGGCTACACCTTC. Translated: CASSDLDRGYGYTF.